These 20 T cell receptor beta chains share one sample of origin, sequenced in a study of blood T cell repertoires in COVID-19. Data came from immunoSEQ multiplex PCR; TCRdb stores just in-frame clones and leaves some out. The top ten clones hold over 2% of a sample with some 60,000 clones, about 91% of them seen once. What was sequenced was peripheral blood. Source of these receptors: a man aged 55 to 69 with acute or convalescent COVID-19.

The CDR3 protein is CASSPPGTQYF. DNA for the CDR3: TGTGCCAGCAGCCCCCCCGGTACGCAGTATTTT. The chain has TRBV6-2 or TRBV6-3 and TRBJ2-3; no firm D call. Per the germline V gene, CDR1 is MNHEY and CDR2 is SVGEGT. This CDR3 region has 11 residues. V was shortened by 6 bases and J by 8 bases, with 9 bases between the two germline ends.

CDR3 sequence: CASSLSTDTQYF. The CDR3 DNA reads TGTGCCAGCAGCTTGTCGACAGATACGCAGTATTTT. This chain links TRBV5-6 with TRBJ2-3; D gene uncertain. This CDR3 is built from 12 residues. Germline values: CDR1 SGHDT, CDR2 YYEEEE. Trimming took off 1 base at V and 3 bases at J, with 3 bases between the two ends.

The CDR3 is CASRQTGMNTEAFF. The DNA of the CDR3 is TGTGCCAGTAGGCAAACAGGGATGAACACTGAAGCTTTCTTT. The V call is TRBV19, the J call TRBJ1-1; weak D call: TRBD1 (6 bases). In germline, CDR1 is LNHDA, CDR2 SQIVND (reference sequence). V was cut by 6 bases and J by 0 bases, with 11 bases left in between. CDR3 length equals 14 residues.

The J gene is TRBJ1-2, the V gene TRBV13; D is perhaps TRBD1 (6 bases). The V gene lost 1 base and the J gene lost 1 base, with 7 bases spanning the gap. The CDR3 has 14 residues. The germline V gene encodes CDR1 PRHDT and CDR2 FYEKMQ (reference sequence). CDR3 region: CASSLVQGNYGYTF. The DNA for the CDR3 is TGTGCCAGCAGCTTAGTACAGGGTAACTATGGCTACACCTTC.

The chain links TRBV6-5 to TRBJ1-1, with TRBD1 matching 7 bases. Germline V gene lookup returns CDR1 MNHEY and CDR2 SVGAGI. The V gene end was trimmed by 2 bases and the J gene end by 14 bases; junction bases not matched to a gene: 8. The CDR3 contains 12 residues. CDR3 sequence: CASSYTRDRLFF. In nucleotides, the CDR3 is TGTGCCAGCAGTTACACGCGGGACAGACTCTTCTTT.

The chain links TRBV3-1 (or the pseudogene TRBV3-2) to TRBJ2-1; no clear D gene. Germline lookup yields CDR1 LGHDT and CDR2 YNNKEL (reference sequence). Trimming cost V 1 base and J 0 bases, with 7 bases left between them. The CDR3 consists of 15 residues. CDR3 residues: CASSQVASSYNEQFF. In nucleotides, the CDR3 is TGTGCCAGCAGCCAAGTGGCCAGCTCCTACAATGAGCAGTTCTTC.

The V gene is TRBV5-4, the J gene TRBJ2-5, with 9 bases aligning to TRBD1. The junction had 11 bases not matched to a gene; V was cut back by 4 bases and J by 4 bases. Germline V gene lookup returns CDR1 SGHNT and CDR2 YYREEE (reference sequence). The CDR3 runs to 16 residues. The chain's CDR3 is CASSVDRGGRGETQYF. CDR3 nucleotide sequence: TGTGCCAGCAGCGTAGACAGGGGGGGCCGGGGAGAGACCCAGTACTTC. The full variable domain, in which reference TRBV5-4 and TRBJ2-5 provide the parts outside the CDR3, is ETGVTQSPTHLIKTRGQQVTLRCSSQSGHNTVSWYQQALGQGPQFIFQYYREEENGRGNFPPRFSGLQFPNYSSELNVNALELDDSALYLCASSVDRGGRGETQYFGPGTRLLVL.

This clone occurred once. The chain carries TRBV7-2 and TRBJ2-1; D might be TRBD2 (6 bases). V gave up 5 bases and J gave up 8 bases, with 16 bases separating them. The CDR3 length is 14 residues. Germline CDR1 and CDR2: SGHTA and FQGNSA. The CDR3 is CASSRRVGGDEQFF. In DNA form, the CDR3 reads TGTGCCAGCAGCAGAAGGGTCGGAGGGGATGAGCAGTTCTTC.

The chain recombines TRBV9 with TRBJ2-7; 9 nucleotides align to TRBD2. Germline lookup yields CDR1 SGDLS and CDR2 YYNGEE. CDR3 length equals 14 residues. Trimming removed 5 bases from V and 2 bases from J; junction bases left unmatched: 5. CDR3 nucleotides: TGTGCCAGCAGTCTTAGCGGGAGCGCCTACGAGCAGTACTTC. Amino acids: CASSLSGSAYEQYF.

The V call is TRBV9, the J call TRBJ2-2; TRBD2 aligns across 14 bases. V shed 4 bases and J 6 bases; nucleotides not matched to a gene: 8. Germline lookup yields CDR1 SGDLS and CDR2 YYNGEE. This CDR3 has 17 amino acids. The CDR3, as DNA: TGTGCCAGCAGCCCAAGACTAGCGGGAGGGTCCCCCGGGGAGCTGTTTTTT. Protein: CASSPRLAGGSPGELFF.

The CDR3 DNA reads TGCGCCAGCTCCGGGACACCCGACTATGGCTACACCTTC. Translation gives CASSGTPDYGYTF. The chain links TRBV5-1 to TRBJ1-2; possible D gene TRBD1, 6 bases. The CDR3 loop spans 13 amino acids. Germline lookup yields CDR1 SGHRS and CDR2 YFSETQ. The V and J ends lost 7 bases and 3 bases respectively, with 13 bases between them. Full variable domain (missing parts from reference TRBV5-1 and TRBJ1-2): KAGVTQTPRYLIKTRGQQVTLSCSPISGHRSVSWYQQTPGQGLQFLFEYFSETQRNKGNFPGRFSGRQFSNSRSEMNVSTLELGDSALYLCASSGTPDYGYTFGSGTRLTVV.

The chain carries TRBV19 and TRBJ1-6; D might be TRBD1 (6 bases). The CDR3 covers 13 residues. Germline lookup yields CDR1 LNHDA and CDR2 SQIVND (reference sequence). The V gene lost 9 bases and the J gene lost 3 bases, with 9 bases spanning the gap. In DNA, the CDR3 is TGTGCCAGCCGGACAGACTATAATTCACCCCTCCACTTT. This sequence encodes CASRTDYNSPLHF. The variable domain in full, completed from reference TRBV19 and TRBJ1-6, reads DGGITQSPKYLFRKEGQNVTLSCEQNLNHDAMYWYRQDPGQGLRLIYYSQIVNDFQKGDIAEGYSVSREKKESFPLTVTSAQKNPTAFYLCASRTDYNSPLHFGNGTRLTVT.

V is TRBV5-6 and J is TRBJ1-3; 7 bases are a match to TRBD1. With V trimmed by 1 base and J by 2 bases, 3 bases remained unmatched. CDR3 length: 15 residues. Germline values: CDR1 SGHDT, CDR2 YYEEEE. The CDR3 sequence: CASSLSGTAGNTIYF. For the CDR3, the DNA is TGTGCCAGCAGCTTGTCCGGGACAGCTGGAAACACCATATATTTT.

The chain combines TRBV5-6 with TRBJ2-7; no clear D. CDR3 length: 14 amino acids. V was clipped by 0 bases and J by 0 bases, with 7 bases between them. Germline-derived CDR1 and CDR2 are SGHDT and YYEEEE. The CDR3 sequence is CASSLAHGSYEQYF. The DNA for the CDR3 is TGTGCCAGCAGCTTGGCCCACGGCTCCTACGAGCAGTACTTC.

The sample holds one count of this clone. One end of the junction is discordant with germline, which a read error may explain. The chain combines TRBV29-1 with TRBJ2-3, with 11 bases lining up with TRBD2. Per germline, CDR1 SQVTM and CDR2 ANQGSEA. The CDR3 extends over 18 amino acids. This CDR3 is CSGELLAGVSGGTDTQYF. The CDR3 bases are TGCAGCGGTGAATTACTAGCGGGAGTTTCAGGGGGCACAGATACGCAGTATTTT.

The chain is built from TRBV21-1 and TRBJ2-1; TRBD2 is taken as the D call from the table, unchecked against the DNA. TRBV21-1 is a recognized pseudogene. The CDR3 runs 21 residues. The CDR3 spells CASSKDGTSPRDSSSYNEQFF. The CDR3 nucleotides are TGTGCCAGCAGCAAAGACGGGACTAGCCCCCGTGACTCGAGCTCCTACAATGAGCAGTTCTTC.

The J gene is TRBJ2-2, the V gene TRBV28; D gene ambiguous. This CDR3 is built from 12 residues. Germline V gene data show CDR1 as MDHEN and CDR2 as SYDVKM. V lost 7 bases and J 5 bases, leaving 8 bases between the germline ends. The CDR3 bases are TGTGCCAGCATGCCAACAACCGGGGAGCTGTTTTTT. Its translation is CASMPTTGELFF.

The genes are TRBV5-1 and TRBJ1-4; D is undetermined. Deletions cut 1 base from V and 8 bases from J, with 9 bases between. Looked up from germline, CDR1 is SGHRS and CDR2 is YFSETQ. CDR3 length equals 13 residues. The CDR3: CASSLFGAEKLFF. The CDR3 DNA follows: TGCGCCAGCAGCTTGTTCGGTGCGGAAAAACTGTTTTTT.

This chain uses TRBV6-5 with TRBJ2-5; D is possibly TRBD1 (6 bases). This CDR3 contains 14 residues. Germline assignment: CDR1 MNHEY and CDR2 SVGAGI. V lost 6 bases and J lost 2, with 13 bases in between. The CDR3 spells CASSPQGWQETQYF. The CDR3 DNA follows: TGTGCCAGCAGCCCACAGGGTTGGCAAGAGACCCAGTACTTC.

The chain couples TRBV28 to TRBJ1-5, with D uncertain. This CDR3 comprises 17 residues. Trimming removed 5 bases at V and 10 bases at J, with 27 bases between. The V gene's germline CDR1 is MDHEN and CDR2 SYDVKM. CDR3 protein: CASSPPVTGKNKIPQHF. CDR3 coding DNA: TGTGCCAGCAGTCCCCCGGTCACGGGAAAAAATAAAATTCCCCAGCATTTT.